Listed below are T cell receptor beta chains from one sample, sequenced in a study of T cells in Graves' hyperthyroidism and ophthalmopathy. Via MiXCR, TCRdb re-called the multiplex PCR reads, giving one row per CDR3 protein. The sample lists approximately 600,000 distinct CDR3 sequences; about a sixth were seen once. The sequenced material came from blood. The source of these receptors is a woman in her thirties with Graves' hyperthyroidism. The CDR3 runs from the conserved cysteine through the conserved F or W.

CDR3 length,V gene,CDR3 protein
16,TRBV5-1,CASSRGVGSSYNEQFF
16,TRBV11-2,CASSQLGTSGGNEQYF
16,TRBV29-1,CSVEDIRAGRSNEQFF
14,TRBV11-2,CASTPSGGAYEQYF
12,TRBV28,CASSLIGYEQYF
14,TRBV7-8,CASSNSGRAHEQFF
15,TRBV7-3,CASSSPETGQETQYF
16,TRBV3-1,CASSRGISSYNSPLHF
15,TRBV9,CASSPTGLTYYGYTF
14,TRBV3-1,CASSQMDRSYEQYF
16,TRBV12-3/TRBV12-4,CASSPQADAFSYEQYF
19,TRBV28,CASSTQSIRQGANTGELFF
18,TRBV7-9,CASTLGQGAKREKNIQYF
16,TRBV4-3,CASSQDRAGVGNEQFF
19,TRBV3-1,CASSHEKPGLAGSTDTQYF
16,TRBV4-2,CASSRRERGGGNEQFF
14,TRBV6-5,CASSYSRLAGEQYF
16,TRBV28,CASSLSRQGVTDTQYF
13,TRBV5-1,CASSLGENTEAFF
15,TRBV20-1,CSALRLAGGPNEQFF
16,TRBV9,CASSVSGRGTYNEQFF
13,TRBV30,CAWSVGYAYEQYF
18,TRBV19,CASSIDPGLAGIQETQYF
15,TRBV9,CASSVAWDGYTEAFF
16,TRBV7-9,CASSLFTGSGANVLTF
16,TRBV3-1,CASSHAGTGMGDTQYF
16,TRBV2,CASSDYRARSNQPQHF
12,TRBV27,CASGMGGGEQYF
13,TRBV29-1,CSVQQGANTEAFF
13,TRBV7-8,CASSSLGVRGYTF
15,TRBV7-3,CASSLMQGATYEQYF
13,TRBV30,CAWSVGQSYEQYF
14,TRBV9,CASSEADAAGPQHF
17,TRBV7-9,CASSLVTVREGTDTQYF
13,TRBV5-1,CASSTGPRDEQYF
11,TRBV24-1,CATSSGEGQYF
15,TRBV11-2,CASSLDLGGNQPQHF
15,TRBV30,CAWSVTEGYTDTQYF
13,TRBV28,CASSSRQGYIQYF
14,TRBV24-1,CATSGDRENQPQHF
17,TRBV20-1,CSASSLDRVRLDYGYTF
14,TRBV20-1,CSALSGTFTDTQYF
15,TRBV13,CASSFDRRSPYEQYF
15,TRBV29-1,CSARTGSWQLNEQFF
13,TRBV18,CASSIKEGTEAFF
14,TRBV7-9,CASSAQQGLDEQYF
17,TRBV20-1,CSAVHPAGTKRYNEQFF
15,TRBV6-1,CASSEWQGDTGELFF
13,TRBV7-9,CASRGPGGPEQFF
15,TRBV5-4,CASSLARLAGSEQYF
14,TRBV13,CASSLGQNLYEQYF
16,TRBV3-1,CASSRTFTGGMNEQYF
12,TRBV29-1,CSASENLLEAFF
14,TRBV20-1,CSASRREGSDTQYF